One and the same sample provided the 22 T cell receptor beta chains below, sequenced in a study of cytomegalovirus exposure and HLA in healthy donors. The PCR was carried out with 60 Vbeta primers and 13 Jbeta primers. Generated by immunoSEQ multiplex PCR, the TCRdb table keeps only in-frame clones and is missing some. The sample has 60,000 to 70,000 clones, over 75% seen once. Sequencing was done on a sample of PBMCs. The receptors originated from a young woman in good health and CMV-seronegative.

J is TRBJ2-5 and V is TRBV4-3; a weak D match, TRBD1 (6 bases). The germline gives CDR1 LGHNA, CDR2 YSLEER. V was cut by 2 bases and J by 1 base, with 11 bases left in between. The CDR3 is 15 amino acids. The CDR3: CASSQNRAIQETQYF. Here the CDR3 DNA reads TGCGCCAGCAGCCAAAACAGGGCGATCCAAGAGACCCAGTACTTC.

The chain recombines TRBV30 with TRBJ2-1, with 13 bases lining up with TRBD2. The CDR3 sequence is 14 residues long. J was trimmed by 3 bases and V by 8 bases; bases with no gene match: 4. Looked up from germline, CDR1 is GTSNPN and CDR2 is SVGIG (reference sequence). This CDR3 reads CARRLAGGYNEQFF. Written as DNA, the CDR3 is TGTGCCCGCCGACTAGCGGGGGGCTACAATGAGCAGTTCTTC.

The genes are TRBV7-9 and TRBJ1-2; D is unresolved. The V end was cut by 5 bases, the J end by 7 bases, with 11 bases between. Germline lookup yields CDR1 SEHNR and CDR2 FQNEAQ (reference sequence). The CDR3 is 12 amino acids. The CDR3 is CASSPVSIGYTF. CDR3 coding DNA: TGTGCCAGCAGCCCAGTATCCATTGGCTACACCTTC. Based on the CDR3 plus reference TRBV7-9 and TRBJ1-2, the full variable domain is DTGVSQNPRHKITKRGQNVTFRCDPISEHNRLYWYRQTLGQGPEFLTYFQNEAQLEKSRLLSDRFSAERPKGSFSTLEIQRTEQGDSAMYLCASSPVSIGYTFGSGTRLTVV.

The rearrangement joins TRBV5-1 to TRBJ2-2; D unclear. This CDR3 spans 16 amino acids. V lost 4 bases, J lost 6 bases, and 19 bases lay in between. The germline V gene has CDR1 SGHRS and CDR2 YFSETQ. The CDR3 DNA follows: TGCGCCAGCAGCCTTGACTCTCTTGGATACGCCGGGGAGCTGTTTTTT. This translates into CASSLDSLGYAGELFF.

The chain links TRBV29-1 to TRBJ1-2, with 7 bases that match TRBD1. V trimming: 0 bases; J trimming: 5 bases; junction bases outside the gene matches: 24. CDR1 and CDR2 from the germline V gene are SQVTM and ANQGSEA. This CDR3 has 20 residues. The CDR3 sequence is CSVEDRGGHWVGSNPYGYTF. CDR3 DNA: TGCAGCGTTGAAGATCGAGGGGGCCATTGGGTGGGGTCAAACCCTTATGGCTACACCTTC.

The chain combines TRBV6-5 with TRBJ2-7; perhaps TRBD1 as D (6 bases). V shed 0 bases and J shed 6 bases, with 15 bases lying between them. CDR1 is MNHEY and CDR2 is SVGAGI in the germline V gene. The CDR3 is made up of 15 amino acids. CDR3 coding DNA: TGTGCCAGCAGTTACTCGAACAGGGCCTTCAGCGAGCAGTACTTC. Protein product: CASSYSNRAFSEQYF.

The V and J genes are TRBV2 and TRBJ2-5, with a weak D call TRBD2 (7 bases). The CDR3 has 14 residues. V was clipped by 9 bases and J by 5 bases, with 19 bases between them. Germline CDR1 reads SNHLY; CDR2 reads FYNNEI. The CDR3 spells CARGAGGAGETQYF. CDR3 bases: TGTGCCAGAGGAGCTGGGGGGGCTGGGGAGACCCAGTACTTC.

The genes are TRBV6-6 and TRBJ1-6, with D maybe TRBD1 (6 bases). From germline, CDR1 is MNHNY and CDR2 SVGAGI (reference sequence). The CDR3 spans 13 residues. With 0 bases removed from V and 9 bases from J, the gap between germline ends came to 6 bases. The CDR3 loop is CASSYSGASPLHF. The CDR3 DNA reads as TGTGCCAGCAGTTACTCGGGGGCTTCACCCCTCCACTTT.

CDR3 coding DNA: TGTGCCAGCAGCCGGGGGGCCAACTACGAGCAGTACTTC. Translated, it gives CASSRGANYEQYF. The chain recombines TRBV11-2 with TRBJ2-7, with D perhaps TRBD2 (7 bases). The CDR3 extends over 13 amino acids. In germline, CDR1 is SGHAT, CDR2 FQNNGV. Between the trimmed V and J ends, which lost 5 bases and 3 bases, there was a span of 11 bases.

The chain links TRBV6-1 to TRBJ1-1; 8 bases fit TRBD1. Germline V lookup: CDR1 MNHNS, CDR2 SASEGT. J gave up 6 bases and V 2 bases, and 8 bases lay outside the gene matches. This CDR3 contains 15 residues. Here the CDR3 DNA reads TGTGCCAGCAGTGAACACCAGGGGGCATATGCTGAAGCTTTCTTT. Translated, it gives CASSEHQGAYAEAFF.

The chain links TRBV5-1 to TRBJ2-5; D is possibly TRBD2 (5 bases). The germline V gene has CDR1 SGHRS and CDR2 YFSETQ. The CDR3 covers 13 residues. V shed 3 bases and J shed 2 bases, with 8 bases lying between them. CDR3: CASSWRKQETQYF. CDR3 bases: TGCGCCAGCAGCTGGAGGAAGCAAGAGACCCAGTACTTC. The whole variable domain, remainder taken from reference TRBV5-1 and TRBJ2-5, is KAGVTQTPRYLIKTRGQQVTLSCSPISGHRSVSWYQQTPGQGLQFLFEYFSETQRNKGNFPGRFSGRQFSNSRSEMNVSTLELGDSALYLCASSWRKQETQYFGPGTRLLVL.

The chain carries TRBV27 and TRBJ2-7; D call uncertain. V lost 7 bases to trimming and J lost 4 bases, with 11 bases between them. Germline CDR1 reads MNHEY; CDR2 reads SMNVEV (reference sequence). There are 12 residues in the CDR3. The CDR3 coding sequence is TGTGCCAGCAAGCGCCCCGGGTACGAGCAGTACTTC. Its protein product is CASKRPGYEQYF.

The chain couples TRBV30 to TRBJ1-4; D not certain. V gave up 2 bases and J gave up 8 bases, with 12 bases separating them. Germline CDR1 reads GTSNPN; CDR2 reads SVGIG (reference sequence). The CDR3 extends over 13 amino acids. The CDR3, as DNA: TGTGCCTGGAGTTTAGGACTTGGGGAAAAACTGTTTTTT. This translates into CAWSLGLGEKLFF.

This sequence joins TRBV6-1 and TRBJ1-1; TRBD1 is a possible D gene (5 bases). In germline, CDR1 is MNHNS, CDR2 SASEGT. Trimming removed 0 bases from V and 5 bases from J, with 10 bases in between. The CDR3 consists of 14 residues. The CDR3 nucleotides are TGTGCCAGCAGTGAAGCGCTCAGGGCGACTGAAGCTTTCTTT. Translated, it gives CASSEALRATEAFF.

The V gene is TRBV29-1, the J gene TRBJ2-2, with D possibly matching TRBD1 (6 bases). V lost 0 bases, J lost 5 bases, and 7 bases lay in between. Germline V CDR1 and CDR2: SQVTM, ANQGSEA. The CDR3 extends over 13 amino acids. This chain's CDR3 is CSVEDRGTGELFF. CDR3 in DNA: TGCAGCGTTGAAGATAGGGGGACCGGGGAGCTGTTTTTT.

The chain links TRBV2 to TRBJ2-2; D is perhaps TRBD1 (6 bases). V was cut by 2 bases and J by 3 bases, with 7 bases left in between. CDR3 length equals 14 residues. Germline V gene lookup returns CDR1 SNHLY and CDR2 FYNNEI. CDR3 DNA sequence: TGTGCCAGCAGTGAACAGGGGTACACCGGGGAGCTGTTTTTT. Translated: CASSEQGYTGELFF. Combining the CDR3 with reference TRBV2 and TRBJ2-2 gives the whole variable domain EPEVTQTPSHQVTQMGQEVILRCVPISNHLYFYWYRQILGQKVEFLVSFYNNEISEKSEIFDDQFSVERPDGSNFTLKIRSTKLEDSAMYFCASSEQGYTGELFFGEGSRLTVL.

The V call is TRBV7-9, the J call TRBJ2-1; 9 bases are shared with TRBD1. V shed 4 bases and J 12 bases; nucleotides not matched to a gene: 13. The length of the CDR3 is 15 residues. CDR1 is SEHNR, CDR2 FQNEAQ, per germline (reference sequence). The CDR3 reads CASSYYRGQGEVQFF. CDR3 nucleotides: TGTGCCAGCAGCTACTACAGGGGGCAAGGTGAGGTGCAGTTCTTC.

The gene calls are TRBV30 and TRBJ1-1; D not certain. V lost 5 bases to trimming and J lost 5 bases, with 18 bases between them. The CDR3 spans 14 residues. Per the germline V gene, CDR1 is GTSNPN and CDR2 is SVGIG (reference sequence). The CDR3 sequence: CAWDKPGATTEAFF. CDR3 DNA sequence: TGTGCCTGGGACAAGCCGGGAGCTACTACTGAAGCTTTCTTT.

The V gene is TRBV7-9, the J gene TRBJ1-2; tentative D call: TRBD1 (6 bases). CDR3 size: 13 residues. Germline CDR1 is SEHNR and CDR2 is FQNEAQ (reference sequence). Trimming left V 2 bases short and J 9 bases short, with 13 bases between. DNA of the CDR3: TGTGCCAGCAGCTTAAAAGGACAGCAGAGCTACACCTTC. This codes for CASSLKGQQSYTF.

V usage is TRBV30 and J usage is TRBJ1-5; no reliable D call. There are 15 residues in the CDR3. The V end lost 0 bases, the J end lost 4 bases, and 13 bases lay between the germline ends. Germline lookup yields CDR1 GTSNPN and CDR2 SVGIG (reference sequence). This chain's CDR3 is CAWSVLGSLNQPQHF. The CDR3 DNA reads as TGTGCCTGGAGTGTACTTGGTTCTCTAAATCAGCCCCAGCATTTT.

The chain couples TRBV30 to TRBJ1-1, with a tentative D call TRBD1 (5 bases). Germline V gene data show CDR1 as GTSNPN and CDR2 as SVGIG (reference sequence). V lost 3 bases, J lost 0 bases, and 14 bases lay in between. CDR3 length: 15 amino acids. DNA for the CDR3: TGTGCCTGGAGACAGGCAGGGATTATGAACACTGAAGCTTTCTTT. Protein product: CAWRQAGIMNTEAFF. Together with reference TRBV30 and TRBJ1-1, the CDR3 gives the full variable domain: SQTIHQWPATLVQPVGSPLSLECTVEGTSNPNLYWYRQAAGRGLQLLFYSVGIGQISSEVPQNLSASRPQDRQFILSSKKLLLSDSGFYLCAWRQAGIMNTEAFFGQGTRLTVV.

J is TRBJ2-1 and V is TRBV30, with D maybe TRBD2 (5 bases). The CDR3 runs to 15 residues. The germline gives CDR1 GTSNPN, CDR2 SVGIG (reference sequence). V lost 5 bases, J lost 0 bases, and 14 bases lay in between. CDR3 DNA sequence: TGTGCCTGGGGACTCTCATCGAGCTCCTACAATGAGCAGTTCTTC. Its protein is CAWGLSSSSYNEQFF.